This T cell receptor beta chain originates from a study (dated by TCRdb to about 2022). Survey-level sequencing on the immunoSEQ platform was used to profile the TCR beta chain repertoires. The paper's processing steps were these. Repertoire diversity was measured with the inverse Simpson index, and CDR3 amino acid length spectratypes and V-J pairing frequencies were compared. TCR beta CDR3 sequences were matched against VDJdb to annotate clonotypes specific to SARS-CoV-2, CMV, influenza A and EBV. TCRdb took this table from immuneACCESS and kept in-frame rearrangements with V and J called. Such tables lack part of the clones; where checked against another copy, unresolved V genes explain under half of the gap, and the rest is unexplained. The DNA was the basis for D and trimming; V, J and clone size are from that table. The sample table records 60,000 to 75,000 clones; approximately 92% of these occur just once. Jointly, the top ten make up around 4.5% of the sample.

Study-wide findings and limitations: According to the authors, more investigation is needed, including longitudinal sampling and evaluation of a control group.

PBMCs were isolated from peripheral blood, and genomic DNA from unsorted PBMCs was used for TCR beta sequencing. Comment on this clone: The antigen it recognizes is unknown. No much larger clone exists at a distance of one base, and base qualities are not known.

Sequences were obtained from PBMCs. This clonotype was sampled from a man in his forties with rheumatoid arthritis.

The CDR3 reads as follows: CASSAAPIDGYTF. The nucleotide sequence reads TGTGCCAGCAGTGCGGCACCGATCGATGGCTACACCTTC. The chain joins TRBV2 to TRBJ1-2; no D gene can be assigned with confidence. The CDR3 starts with the cysteine, ends with the phenylalanine, and has 13 residues. CDR3 DNA is the only sequence kept; it has 39 bases, read in frame from the first base. The germline V gene provides CDR1 SNHLY and CDR2 FYNNEI. V drops 4 bases and J drops 6 bases, leaving 12 bases in between. Outside the CDR3, residues come from the reference TRBV2 and TRBJ1-2 proteins, so the full variable domain is: EPEVTQTPSHQVTQMGQEVILRCVPISNHLYFYWYRQILGQKVEFLVSFYNNEISEKSEIFDDQFSVERPDGSNFTLKIRSTKLEDSAMYFCASSAAPIDGYTFGSGTRLTVV.